This TCR beta chain came from a study of blood T cell repertoires in COVID-19. Study-wide context: Nucleic acid was either cDNA or gDNA, and it came from T cells, B-cell-depleted T cells, or PBMCs.

TCRdb keeps only in-frame clones here, not all; method: immunoSEQ multiplex PCR. The sample includes about 50,000 clones, nearly 85% of them seen just once. The CDR3 runs 14 residues. V was pared by 6 bases and J by 8 bases, with 19 bases between. In germline, CDR1 is MNHEY, CDR2 SMNVEV (reference sequence). The source material was peripheral blood. The chain carries TRBV27 and TRBJ1-2; D perhaps matches TRBD1 (5 bases). The clonotype was recovered from a man aged 40-49 years with acute or convalescent COVID-19. The CDR3, as DNA: TGTGCCAGCAGCTCTCCCGGGACTTCTGGCGGCTACACCTTC. Translation: CASSSPGTSGGYTF.